The clone carrying this TCR beta chain was seen many times. Via MiXCR, TCRdb re-called the reads, giving one row per CDR3 protein. The sample shows about 600,000 distinct CDR3 sequences, 20% to 25% of them seen only once. This record comes from a study of T cell repertoires in cytomegalovirus infection. Study context: Evidence of both CMV infection and a matching HLA type came from public TCR beta signatures.

Deletions cut 6 bases from V and 6 bases from J, with 9 bases between. Germline V gene data show CDR1 as MNHEY and CDR2 as SVGEGT. The CDR3 loop spans 12 amino acids. Specimen: CD8+ T cells from PBMCs. The source is a human donor in good health (CMV status not recorded). Some clones in this sample may be carry-over from other donors' samples. V and J are TRBV6-2 or TRBV6-3 and TRBJ2-1; D uncertain. CDR3 nucleotide sequence: TGTGCCAGCAGCTATAGCCTCAATGAGCAGTTCTTC. Translating it yields CASSYSLNEQFF.